This note documents a single TCR beta chain sequence. Antigen: not known. The method was immunoSEQ multiplex PCR; TCRdb's version includes in-frame clones alone and lacks a portion of them. The sample gives more than 110,000 clones, 90% of which show up once; roughly 3.1% is in the top ten. The sample is drawn from a study of T cell responses to AZD1222 COVID-19 vaccine. Findings of the study overall: White British donors predominated, females outnumbered males, and clonal diversity was possibly underestimated. The span of vaccine-associated CD4 TCRs extended across spike, with dominance at 160-218 and 743-854. At study baseline, merely six AZD1222 recipients were seropositive.

Germline assignment: CDR1 SGHVS and CDR2 FNYEAQ. Unmatched junction bases numbered 5, after V lost 5 bases and J lost 6 bases. This CDR3 region has 16 residues. This chain connects TRBV7-6 to TRBJ2-1; 15 bases are a match to TRBD2. This clonotype originated in an adult in good health. The sample was peripheral blood, taken on day 0 of AZD1222 vaccination. CDR3 sequence (DNA): TGTGCCAGCAGCCCGGGGACTAGCGGGAGGTTCAATGAGCAGTTCTTC. It specifies CASSPGTSGRFNEQFF.